These T cell receptor beta chains were read from a single sample in a study of cytomegalovirus exposure and HLA in healthy donors. The assay was immunoSEQ multiplex PCR, and TCRdb's table has in-frame clones only and misses some. The table lists 150,000 to 200,000 clones, roughly 82% of them singletons. The source material was PBMCs. These TCRs come from a woman aged 18-30 years in good health and CMV-seronegative. Both conserved end residues are part of each CDR3. A D gene is named only where the DNA matches it firmly.

V gene: TRBV6-1
D gene: NA
J gene: TRBJ2-7
CDR3 protein: CASNLPYEQYF
CDR3 DNA: TGTGCCAGCAACTTACCCTACGAGCAGTACTTC

V gene: TRBV6-6
D gene: NA
J gene: TRBJ2-7
CDR3 protein: CASSYPGRSYEQYF
CDR3 DNA: TGTGCCAGCAGTTACCCAGGGAGGTCCTACGAGCAGTACTTC

V gene: TRBV27
D gene: TRBD1
J gene: TRBJ2-5
CDR3 protein: CASSGQGALETQYF
CDR3 DNA: TGTGCCAGCAGTGGACAGGGGGCTTTGGAGACCCAGTACTTC

V gene: TRBV11-2
D gene: NA
J gene: TRBJ2-7
CDR3 protein: CASSLVEQYF
CDR3 DNA: TGTGCCAGCTCCCTAGTGGAGCAGTACTTC

V gene: TRBV9
D gene: NA
J gene: TRBJ1-2
CDR3 protein: CASSVAQYGYTF
CDR3 DNA: TGTGCCAGCAGCGTAGCCCAATATGGCTACACCTTC

V gene: TRBV9
D gene: TRBD1
J gene: TRBJ1-6
CDR3 protein: CASSAGQGGNSPLHF
CDR3 DNA: TGTGCCAGCAGCGCAGGACAGGGAGGTAATTCACCCCTCCACTTT

V gene: TRBV5-8
D gene: TRBD1
J gene: TRBJ1-2
CDR3 protein: CASSLSGTAHKGYTF
CDR3 DNA: TGTGCCAGCAGCTTATCTGGGACAGCCCATAAGGGCTACACCTTC

V gene: TRBV4-1
D gene: TRBD1
J gene: TRBJ1-4
CDR3 protein: CASSQGTGMGGNEKLFF
CDR3 DNA: TGCGCCAGCAGCCAAGGGACAGGGATGGGGGGTAACGAAAAACTGTTTTTT

V gene: TRBV18
D gene: NA
J gene: TRBJ1-1
CDR3 protein: CASSPGQGGNTEAFF
CDR3 DNA: TGTGCCAGCTCACCGGGGCAGGGAGGGAACACTGAAGCTTTCTTT

V gene: TRBV5-1
D gene: NA
J gene: TRBJ1-6
CDR3 protein: CASSLRTVGETYNSPLHF
CDR3 DNA: TGCGCCAGCAGCCTCAGGACAGTGGGGGAGACCTATAATTCACCCCTCCACTTT